This is a list of T cell receptor beta chains from one sample in a study of post-analysis software for immune sequencing data. TCRdb passed the PCR reads through MiXCR, listing each CDR3 protein once. The sample consists of a few hundred thousand distinct CDR3 sequences, 45% of them appearing once. The sequenced sample consisted of blood. The receptors here all came from a girl under 18 with multiple sclerosis. The CDR3 runs from the conserved cysteine through the conserved F or W. Each record gives: clone size, CDR3 length, J gene, D gene, V gene, CDR3 protein, CDR3 DNA. D genes are given only for firm matches. The listing skips clone size in some rows; elsewhere it reads once, few, many or a size class.

size: .
length: 19
J: TRBJ2-1
D: TRBD2
V: TRBV6-5
CDR3: CASSYFGLAGETTYNEQFF
DNA: TGTGCCAGCAGTTACTTTGGACTAGCGGGAGAAACCACCTACAATGAGCAGTTCTTC

size: .
length: 15
J: TRBJ2-7
D: .
V: TRBV28
CDR3: CASSLTIAGTYEQYF
DNA: TGTGCCAGCAGCCTGACTATCGCCGGGACCTACGAGCAGTACTTC

size: .
length: 11
J: TRBJ2-1
D: .
V: TRBV27
CDR3: CASSFGITVFF
DNA: TGTGCCAGCAGTTTCGGGATCACGGTGTTCTTC

size: .
length: 15
J: TRBJ2-1
D: TRBD2
V: TRBV15
CDR3: CATSKGGSGRAEQFF
DNA: TGTGCCACCAGCAAGGGGGGTAGCGGGAGGGCCGAGCAGTTCTTC

size: .
length: 17
J: TRBJ2-3
D: TRBD1
V: TRBV11-3
CDR3: CASSARTGAGGPDTQYF
DNA: TGTGCCAGCAGCGCCCGGACAGGGGCCGGAGGTCCAGATACGCAGTATTTT

size: few
length: 15
J: TRBJ1-2
D: .
V: TRBV29-1
CDR3: CSAALRPGRDYGYTF
DNA: TGCAGCGCCGCTCTTCGGCCGGGGAGAGACTATGGCTACACCTTC

size: once
length: 17
J: TRBJ2-7
D: .
V: TRBV6-4
CDR3: CASTRRLGWSSYNEQYF
DNA: TGTGCCAGCACCCGAAGGCTGGGCTGGAGCTCCTACAATGAGCAGTACTTC

size: .
length: 15
J: TRBJ2-1
D: TRBD2
V: TRBV7-2
CDR3: CASSLESREINEQFF
DNA: TGTGCCAGCAGCTTAGAGTCGCGGGAGATCAATGAGCAGTTCTTC

size: .
length: 15
J: TRBJ2-5
D: .
V: TRBV20-1
CDR3: CSARGSGAWDGTQYF
DNA: TGCAGTGCTAGAGGTAGCGGAGCCTGGGACGGGACCCAGTACTTC

size: .
length: 14
J: TRBJ2-3
D: .
V: TRBV6-2/TRBV6-3
CDR3: CASSSSPSRDTQYF
DNA: TGTGCCAGCAGTTCGTCCCCGAGCCGCGATACGCAGTATTTT

size: .
length: 16
J: TRBJ2-3
D: TRBD2
V: TRBV12-5
CDR3: CASGFNVREGTDTQYF
DNA: TGTGCTAGTGGTTTTAACGTTCGGGAGGGCACAGATACGCAGTATTTT

size: .
length: 15
J: TRBJ1-4
D: TRBD1
V: TRBV18
CDR3: CASSRDQGAYEKLFF
DNA: TGTGCCAGCTCACGCGATCAGGGGGCTTATGAAAAACTGTTTTTT

size: .
length: 11
J: TRBJ2-5
D: .
V: TRBV30
CDR3: CAWASKETQYF
DNA: TGTGCCTGGGCCTCCAAAGAGACCCAGTACTTC

size: .
length: 11
J: TRBJ2-7
D: TRBD1
V: TRBV29-1
CDR3: CSVTGAYEQYF
DNA: TGCAGCGTGACAGGGGCCTACGAGCAGTACTTC

size: .
length: 14
J: TRBJ2-4
D: TRBD2
V: TRBV25-1
CDR3: CASSDKAGAFEQYF
DNA: TGTGCCAGCAGTGATAAAGCGGGAGCCTTTGAGCAGTACTTC